This T cell receptor (beta chain) originates from a study of T cell changes during pregnancy in multiple sclerosis. Repertoires were generated with immunoSEQ multiplex PCR, while TCRdb's copy carries only in-frame clones and drops some. The sample contains tens of thousands of clones, about 93% of which appear only once. The CDR3 sequence is 14 residues long. V was shortened by 0 bases and J by 2 bases, with 9 bases between the two germline ends. CDR1 and CDR2 (germline): SGDLS, YYNGEE. The sequencing here drew on peripheral blood, taken in the first trimester of pregnancy. This chain joins TRBV9 and TRBJ2-7, with D hard to call. The clonotype was recovered from a female donor with multiple sclerosis, enrolled in a pregnancy study. CDR3 DNA: TGTGCCAGCAGCGTAGGCGAGTTCCCCTACGAGCAGTACTTC. Protein product: CASSVGEFPYEQYF.